This T cell receptor (beta chain) was identified during a study of T cell repertoires and Cas9 in healthy adults. This clone has just one count. Clones were read by immunoSEQ multiplex PCR, and TCRdb kept only the in-frame ones, dropping some. Of more than 20,000 clones listed, 85% to 95% are singletons. V lost 3 bases, J lost 2 bases, and 12 bases lay in between. Germline V gives CDR1 ENHRY, CDR2 SYGVKD. This CDR3 contains 15 residues. The sample comprised CD4+ effector T cells (CD127+, CD25-, CD137-, CD154-) from PBMCs; culture status not recorded. This sequence was found in a human donor in good health. The chain combines TRBV10-3 with TRBJ2-3; D gene unclear. The CDR3 sequence: CAISDQDPPTDTQYF. CDR3 bases: TGTGCCATCAGTGATCAGGACCCACCCACAGATACGCAGTATTTT.